This TCR beta chain was captured in a study of OX40 agonist ivuxolimab in advanced cancers. Study at large: Checkpoint inhibitors had been given previously to over 30% of patients.

Broader study findings: Partial responders at 0.1-3.0 mg/kg had among the lowest clonal expansion.

This clone was recorded once. Its specificity is unknown. Data came from immunoSEQ multiplex PCR; TCRdb stores just in-frame clones and leaves some out. The data show some 74,000 clones, with about 85% seen just once and less than 4.5% held by the top ten. The TCR sequence derives from an adult with an advanced solid tumor such as melanoma, head and neck, liver or kidney cancer. The sample in question was CD4+ or CD8+ T cells sorted from blood, obtained in a trial of the OX40 agonist ivuxolimab.

Here the CDR3 reads CASSADSGADTQYF. The CDR3 DNA follows: TGTGCCAGCAGTGCGGACAGCGGAGCAGATACGCAGTATTTT. The genes are TRBV6-1 and TRBJ2-3, with D possibly matching TRBD1 (6 bases). V was trimmed by 4 bases and J by 4 bases, leaving 12 bases between them. This CDR3 comprises 14 residues. Germline V gene sequence: CDR1 MNHNS, CDR2 SASEGT.